These T cell receptor beta chains were read from a single sample in a study of T cell responses to AZD1222 COVID-19 vaccine. TCRdb's table, derived via immunoSEQ multiplex PCR, lists solely in-frame clones and lacks some. The profile covers about 140,000 clones, with about 93% appearing a single time and about 4.1% taken by the ten largest. Sequences were derived from peripheral blood, sampled 28 days after the second AZD1222 dose. The receptors come from an adult who received the AZD1222 COVID-19 vaccine. Both conserved end residues are part of each CDR3. The D gene is left open where the match is weak. Size values are once, few and many counts, or a class for expanded clones, and some rows have none.

D gene | J gene | clone size | V gene | CDR3 DNA | CDR3 protein
- | TRBJ2-1 | - | TRBV27 | TGTGCCAGCAGTCCCTTGAGCAATGAGCAGTTCTTC | CASSPLSNEQFF
- | TRBJ2-6 | - | TRBV2 | TGTGCCAGCGGAGACGTGGCTGGGGCCAACGTCCTGACTTTC | CASGDVAGANVLTF
TRBD1 | TRBJ1-5 | - | TRBV9 | TGTGCCAGCAGCTTCACTAGGGGGTTTTCCAGGGGGGTAAGCAATCAGCCCCAGCATTTT | CASSFTRGFSRGVSNQPQHF
- | TRBJ2-3 | - | TRBV21-1 | TGTGCCAGCAGCAAAGGTTGCGGGAATACGCAGTATTTT | CASSKGCGNTQYF
- | TRBJ2-2 | - | TRBV19 | TGTGCCAGTAAACGGGTGTTAGGGGTGCCCCCGGCGCACACCGGGGAGCTGTTTTTT | CASKRVLGVPPAHTGELFF
- | TRBJ2-4 | - | TRBV28 | TGTGCCAGTCGGCGGCAGGGGATGGACATTCAGTACTTC | CASRRQGMDIQYF
- | TRBJ2-3 | - | TRBV6-1 | TGTGCCAGCAGTGATTGGCGGGGTAGTGCACGAGATACGCAGTATTTT | CASSDWRGSARDTQYF
- | TRBJ1-2 | - | TRBV5-6 | TGTGCCAGCAGTCAGGGCGCTAACTATGGCTACACCTTC | CASSQGANYGYTF
- | TRBJ2-7 | once | TRBV12-3/TRBV12-4 | TGTGCCAGCAGCATCCGGGCCCCCTACGAGCAGTACTTC | CASSIRAPYEQYF
TRBD2 | TRBJ2-5 | - | TRBV5-1 | TGCGCCAGCAGCCCGACTAGCGGGGTCCAAGAGACCCAGTACTTC | CASSPTSGVQETQYF
- | TRBJ1-2 | - | TRBV27 | TGTGCCACCAAAATCGAGACAGCCCGAACGAGTGGCTACACCTTC | CATKIETARTSGYTF
- | TRBJ2-1 | - | TRBV9 | TGTGCCAGCAGCGTAGGGAGCGGGTACAATGAGCAGTTCTTC | CASSVGSGYNEQFF
- | TRBJ1-4 | - | TRBV6-1 | TGTGCCAGCAGTGACCAGGACGGGACTAATGAAAAACTGTTTTTT | CASSDQDGTNEKLFF
TRBD1 | TRBJ1-3 | once | TRBV9 | TGTGCCAGCAACCCGACAGGGTGGAGAAACACCATATATTTT | CASNPTGWRNTIYF
- | TRBJ1-1 | once | TRBV6-5 | TGTGCCAGCAGTAGGCAGCTTACGAACACTGAAGCTTTCTTT | CASSRQLTNTEAFF
- | TRBJ1-3 | - | TRBV3-1/TRBV3-2 | TGTGCCAGCAGCCAAGTAGCAGGGACGGGAAACACCATATATTTT | CASSQVAGTGNTIYF
- | TRBJ2-1 | - | TRBV7-2 | TGTGCCAGCAGCTTAGTTTCGGGGAGCCCGTTCTTC | CASSLVSGSPFF
TRBD1 | TRBJ1-4 | - | TRBV2 | TGTGCCAGCAGATCCGGGACAGCAACTAATGAAAAACTGTTTTTT | CASRSGTATNEKLFF
- | TRBJ2-3 | once | TRBV11-2 | TGTGCCAGCAGCAGAGTAAAGCAGTCACACGCAGATACGCAGTATTTT | CASSRVKQSHADTQYF
- | TRBJ2-3 | once | TRBV5-8 | TGTGCCAGCAGCCGCAGACAGGGCACAGATACGCAGTATTTT | CASSRRQGTDTQYF
- | TRBJ2-3 | - | TRBV4-1 | TGCGCCAGCAGCCAAGTCGACCTAGTGGCCACAGATACGCAGTATTTT | CASSQVDLVATDTQYF
- | TRBJ2-7 | - | TRBV11-2 | TGTGCCAGCAGCGCTGGGGTAGAGCAGTACTTC | CASSAGVEQYF
- | TRBJ2-7 | - | TRBV29-1 | TGCAGCGTTGAATTAGGAGGGGGCCGACCCTACGAGCAGTACTTC | CSVELGGGRPYEQYF
- | TRBJ1-1 | - | TRBV4-2 | TGTGCCAGCAGCCAAGATGGATCGGGGGAAGCTTTCTTT | CASSQDGSGEAFF
TRBD1 | TRBJ1-2 | - | TRBV5-1 | TGCGCCAGCAAGGGTAATGTAGTGACAGGGAACTATGGCTACACCTTC | CASKGNVVTGNYGYTF
- | TRBJ1-1 | - | TRBV6-5 | TGTGCCAGCAGGGGGCGGAACACTGAAGCTTTCTTT | CASRGRNTEAFF
- | TRBJ2-7 | once | TRBV4-2 | TGTGCCAGCAGCCAAGACGGGAGTTACGAGCAGTACTTC | CASSQDGSYEQYF
- | TRBJ2-1 | - | TRBV27 | TGTGCCAGCAGTTTAAGGGGGTCAAAGCATGAGCAGTTCTTC | CASSLRGSKHEQFF
TRBD2 | TRBJ2-7 | once | TRBV3-1/TRBV3-2 | TGTGCCAGCAGCCAAACTAGCGGGAGGGCCTCCTACGAGCAGTACTTC | CASSQTSGRASYEQYF
- | TRBJ1-1 | once | TRBV2 | TGTGCCAGCAAAATACGGGAAAACACTGAAGCTTTCTTT | CASKIRENTEAFF
- | TRBJ2-3 | - | TRBV4-1 | TGCGCCAGCAGCCGATTACAGGGCCCCACAGATACGCAGTATTTT | CASSRLQGPTDTQYF
- | TRBJ2-1 | - | TRBV18 | TGTGCCAGCTCACCCCTCCGACCGAGCTCCTACAATGAGCAGTTCTTC | CASSPLRPSSYNEQFF
- | TRBJ2-5 | - | TRBV14 | TGTGCCAGCAGCCAAGTACAGCTTGAAGAGACCCAGTACTTC | CASSQVQLEETQYF
- | TRBJ1-1 | - | TRBV19 | TGTGCCACCCACGGTCTCTTCGCGGCTGAAGCTTTCTTT | CATHGLFAAEAFF
- | TRBJ2-3 | - | TRBV27 | TGTGCCAGCAGTTTGAGAAGGCGGAGCACAGATACGCAGTATTTT | CASSLRRRSTDTQYF
- | TRBJ2-7 | - | TRBV3-1/TRBV3-2 | TGTGCCAGCAGCCAAGGCGTCGGGGCCAAGGTCTACGAGCAGTACTTC | CASSQGVGAKVYEQYF
- | TRBJ1-6 | - | TRBV7-3 | TGTGCCAGCAGCTCCGGGAATCATAATTCACCCCTCCACTTT | CASSSGNHNSPLHF
- | TRBJ2-4 | - | TRBV18 | TGTGCCAGCTCACCGGAGGGAGCCAAAAACATTCAGTACTTC | CASSPEGAKNIQYF
- | TRBJ1-3 | - | TRBV6-6 | TGTGCCAGCAGTAGTTTCTCTGGAAACACCATATATTTT | CASSSFSGNTIYF
TRBD1 | TRBJ1-2 | - | TRBV12-3/TRBV12-4 | TGTGCCAGCAGTCGACGGGACAGGGGAGGCTACACCTTC | CASSRRDRGGYTF
TRBD1 | TRBJ1-3 | - | TRBV19 | TGTGCCAGTAGTCCACGACAGGGAAGAGCTGGAAACACCATATATTTT | CASSPRQGRAGNTIYF
TRBD1 | TRBJ2-7 | - | TRBV5-4 | TGTGCCAGCAGCTTGGTAGGACAGGGGCACTACGAGCAGTACTTC | CASSLVGQGHYEQYF
TRBD1 | TRBJ1-2 | - | TRBV5-4 | TGTGCCAGCAGCTATGCGGTTGGGACAGAAAAAAACTATGGCTACACCTTC | CASSYAVGTEKNYGYTF
- | TRBJ1-2 | - | TRBV19 | TGTGCCAGTAGTATGGGCTATGGCTACACCTTC | CASSMGYGYTF
- | TRBJ1-1 | - | TRBV7-9 | TGTGCCAGCAGCCCAAGGACAGACATGAACACTGAAGCTTTCTTT | CASSPRTDMNTEAFF
- | TRBJ2-3 | - | TRBV14 | TGTGCCAGCAACCAATTCATAGGGGGGACAGATACGCAGTATTTT | CASNQFIGGTDTQYF
TRBD1 | TRBJ1-1 | once | TRBV5-1 | TGCGCCAGCAGCGTCTCCGGGACAGGGTACACTGAAGCTTTCTTT | CASSVSGTGYTEAFF
- | TRBJ2-1 | - | TRBV13 | TGTGCCAGCAGCCACGAGCCCGGACTGGACAATGAGCAGTTCTTC | CASSHEPGLDNEQFF
- | TRBJ2-7 | - | TRBV19 | TGTGCCAGTGGCGGGACTTCGTGGGGCGAGCAGTACTTC | CASGGTSWGEQYF
- | TRBJ1-2 | - | TRBV12-3/TRBV12-4 | TGTGCCAGCAGCCTCGGGGTCGGCGGCTACACCTTC | CASSLGVGGYTF
- | TRBJ1-1 | once | TRBV6-2/TRBV6-3 | TGTGCCAGCAGTTACTCCCCGGGAGTCGTAGCTTCATTGAACACTGAAGCTTTCTTT | CASSYSPGVVASLNTEAFF
- | TRBJ1-4 | - | TRBV4-1 | TGCGCCAGCAGCCTCCGACAGGATCGGGATGAAAAACTGTTTTTT | CASSLRQDRDEKLFF